The 18 T cell receptor beta chains listed next were all sequenced from one sample in a study of cytomegalovirus exposure and HLA in healthy donors (dated by TCRdb to 2015 to 2018). Preparation of the library involved the immunoSEQ multiplex PCR assay. For the multiplex PCR, a mixture combining 60 forward primers for TCR Vbeta segments and 13 reverse primers for TCR Jbeta segments was used. TCRdb holds this immuneACCESS table with in-frame rearrangements only. Some clones are missing; in checked studies, unresolved V genes explain under half, and the rest has no known cause. The sample table shows some 100,000 clones, and 55% to 75% are seen once. The leading ten clones occupy around 15% of the sample. The material sequenced was PBMCs. The receptor set was obtained from a woman under 30 in good health and CMV-seropositive.

The chain employs TRBV19 and TRBJ1-1; 7 bases fit TRBD1. Unmatched junction bases numbered 3, after V lost 4 bases and J lost 1 base. Germline CDR1 reads LNHDA; CDR2 reads SQIVND (reference sequence). The CDR3 consists of 14 residues. CDR3 sequence reads: CASSTGTANTEAFF. CDR3 DNA: TGTGCCAGTAGTACTGGGACAGCGAACACTGAAGCTTTCTTT.

This chain joins TRBV6-1 and TRBJ1-1; D unclear. Trimming removed 10 bases from V and 10 bases from J, with 19 bases in between. The CDR3 runs to 12 residues. Germline assignment: CDR1 MNHNS and CDR2 SASEGT. CDR3 in amino acids: CATTDPLLGAFF. The CDR3 region has the DNA TGTGCCACCACAGACCCGTTACTGGGAGCTTTCTTT.

This clone turned up a few times. J is TRBJ1-2 and V is TRBV4-3; no reliable D call. V was shortened by 4 bases and J by 8 bases, with 14 bases between the two germline ends. From germline, CDR1 is LGHNA and CDR2 YSLEER. The CDR3 is 13 amino acids. The CDR3 bases are TGCGCCAGCAGCCCCTGGTCGGGGAGCGGCTACACCTTC. Translation gives CASSPWSGSGYTF.

This clone is a singleton in its sample. The CDR3 is CASSVVGQGWNEQFF. CDR3 DNA sequence: TGTGCCAGCAGCGTAGTAGGGCAGGGGTGGAATGAGCAGTTCTTC. V is TRBV9 and J is TRBJ2-1; possibly TRBD1 for D (6 bases). V lost 0 bases and J lost 7, with 14 bases in between. Germline lookup yields CDR1 SGDLS and CDR2 YYNGEE. This CDR3 contains 15 residues.

This clone was observed many times. The chain couples TRBV28 to TRBJ2-1; D is unresolved. The germline CDR1 and CDR2 sequences are MDHEN and SYDVKM. The CDR3 is 12 amino acids. V was clipped by 5 bases and J by 6 bases, with 8 bases between them. The CDR3 coding sequence is TGTGCCAGCAGTCCTATTACCAATGAGCAGTTCTTC. Translating it yields CASSPITNEQFF. Together with reference TRBV28 and TRBJ2-1, the CDR3 gives the full variable domain: DVKVTQSSRYLVKRTGEKVFLECVQDMDHENMFWYRQDPGLGLRLIYFSYDVKMKEKGDIPEGYSVSREKKERFSLILESASTNQTSMYLCASSPITNEQFFGPGTRLTVL.

This clone was counted only a few times. The chain employs TRBV9 and TRBJ2-3; 8 nucleotides line up with TRBD2. The CDR3 has 18 amino acids. After removal of 2 bases from V and 0 bases from J, the junction contained 11 bases not matched to a gene. Germline V gene lookup returns CDR1 SGDLS and CDR2 YYNGEE. CDR3 in amino acids: CASSVPRGSGESTDTQYF. The DNA of the CDR3 is TGTGCCAGCAGCGTTCCACGGGGTAGCGGGGAGAGCACAGATACGCAGTATTTT.

This clone was found a few times. J is TRBJ2-5 and V is TRBV29-1, with 7 bases fitting TRBD2. Per the germline V gene, CDR1 is SQVTM and CDR2 is ANQGSEA. The CDR3 is 11 residues long. Trimming removed 7 bases from V and 1 base from J; junction bases left unmatched: 0. Here the CDR3 reads CSAGGQETQYF. Here the CDR3 DNA reads TGCAGCGCGGGGGGCCAAGAGACCCAGTACTTC.

The chain combines TRBV5-4 with TRBJ2-2, with 9 bases fitting TRBD2. Germline CDR1 is SGHNT and CDR2 is YYREEE (reference sequence). The CDR3 contains 18 residues. Unmatched junction bases numbered 11, after V lost 0 bases and J lost 5 bases. Written as DNA, the CDR3 is TGTGCCAGCAGCTTGGGGGGGCTAGCGGGAACCCCAACCGGGGAGCTGTTTTTT. It codes for CASSLGGLAGTPTGELFF.

The chain recombines TRBV9 with TRBJ2-2; the D gene is possibly TRBD1 (6 bases). Trimming took off 0 bases at V and 4 bases at J, with 10 bases between the two ends. This CDR3 region has 15 residues. In germline, CDR1 is SGDLS, CDR2 YYNGEE. CDR3 bases: TGTGCCAGCAGCGTAGTACAGGGAAGCACCGGGGAGCTGTTTTTT. Protein product: CASSVVQGSTGELFF.

The chain links TRBV13 to TRBJ1-1; weak D call: TRBD1 (6 bases). The CDR3 length is 16 residues. The germline CDR1 and CDR2 sequences are PRHDT and FYEKMQ (reference sequence). The V and J ends lost 8 bases and 1 base respectively, with 20 bases between them. CDR3 nucleotide sequence: TGTGCCAGCGGGGGGGGGCCGGGTAGCCCGAACACTGAAGCTTTCTTT. Amino acids: CASGGGPGSPNTEAFF.

The chain carries TRBV19 and TRBJ2-3, with 12 nucleotides matching TRBD2. V was clipped by 3 bases and J by 1 base; unmatched bases: 14. The germline V gene encodes CDR1 LNHDA and CDR2 SQIVND (reference sequence). There are 20 residues in the CDR3. The chain's CDR3 is CASSIEHTPGLAGRTDTQYF. The CDR3 DNA follows: TGTGCCAGTAGTATTGAGCACACCCCGGGACTAGCGGGTCGCACAGATACGCAGTATTTT.

V usage is TRBV5-8 and J usage is TRBJ2-7; D is possibly TRBD1 (6 bases). Trimming removed 4 bases from V and 6 bases from J, with 14 bases in between. The CDR3 consists of 13 residues. CDR1 is SGHTS and CDR2 is YDEGEE in the germline V gene. The CDR3 is CASSPTGYPEQYF. CDR3 in DNA: TGTGCCAGCAGCCCAACAGGGTACCCCGAGCAGTACTTC.

The chain carries TRBV20-1 and TRBJ1-1; 8 bases are a match to TRBD1. The CDR3 is 11 amino acids. Germline CDR1 and CDR2: DFQATT and SNEGSKA (reference sequence). J lost 8 bases, V lost 5 bases, and 4 bases had no gene match. The DNA for the CDR3 is TGCAGTGCTGAGGGACAGGCGGAAGCTTTCTTT. Its protein is CSAEGQAEAFF.

This clone was counted only a few times. The gene calls are TRBV19 and TRBJ1-3; D gene unclear. The CDR3 sequence is 16 residues long. V lost 2 bases, J lost 4 bases, and 15 bases lay in between. The germline CDR1 and CDR2 sequences are LNHDA and SQIVND (reference sequence). The CDR3 DNA is TGTGCCAGTAGTATACCTCGGGGAAGGTCAGGAAACACCATATATTTT. It translates to CASSIPRGRSGNTIYF.

The chain employs TRBV7-3 and TRBJ1-2; 8 bases align to TRBD1. CDR3 length: 14 residues. The V and J ends lost 4 bases and 4 bases, in that order; junction bases with no gene match: 5. Per the germline V gene, CDR1 is SGHTA and CDR2 is FQGTGA. DNA of the CDR3: TGTGCCAGCAGCTCGGGGACAGGACCCTATGGCTACACCTTC. This translates into CASSSGTGPYGYTF.

This clone came up a few times. The genes are TRBV10-3 and TRBJ1-4; 8 bases fit TRBD1. In germline, CDR1 is ENHRY, CDR2 SYGVKD. This CDR3 is built from 15 residues. The J segment lost 2 bases and the V segment lost 10 bases, leaving 9 bases of the junction unmatched. The CDR3 DNA is TGTGCCACTCTCAGGGGGCCGGGTACTAATGAAAAACTGTTTTTT. It codes for CATLRGPGTNEKLFF.

This clone was observed a handful of times. The chain combines TRBV19 with TRBJ1-5; possible D gene TRBD1, 5 bases. Trimming pared 3 bases from V and 7 bases from J, leaving 10 bases between. The CDR3 contains 13 residues. Germline V gives CDR1 LNHDA, CDR2 SQIVND (reference sequence). This CDR3 reads CASSIGGSQPQHF. The CDR3 bases are TGTGCCAGTAGTATTGGGGGGAGCCAGCCCCAGCATTTT.

V and J are TRBV25-1 and TRBJ2-3; D gene ambiguous. This CDR3 spans 15 amino acids. The germline V and J ends were trimmed by 0 bases and 2 bases, with 9 bases remaining between them. In germline, CDR1 is MGHDK, CDR2 SYGVNS. The CDR3 loop is CASSEYKTYTDTQYF. DNA for the CDR3: TGTGCCAGCAGTGAATACAAAACTTACACAGATACGCAGTATTTT.